The 7 T cell receptor beta chains reported below all come from one sample, sequenced in a study of regulatory T cells in long-lasting Graves disease. Time point here: newly diagnosed GD, antithyroid drugs for less than 3 months. PBMC RNA served as the TCR library source. Combining iRepertoire HTBI primers with Arm-PCR of CDR3 regions, the authors built TCR beta libraries. TCRdb itself ran the multiplex PCR reads through MiXCR, one entry per CDR3 protein. This table has a few hundred thousand distinct CDR3 sequences, roughly a fifth appearing once. This sample also appeared in a second study, on T cells in Graves' hyperthyroidism and ophthalmopathy.

The source material was peripheral blood mononuclear cells (PBMCs), sampled at new diagnosis, from a patient treated with antithyroid drugs. These receptors were taken from a woman aged 25 to 39 with Graves disease.

This chain uses TRBV7-2 with TRBJ1-2, with D possibly matching TRBD1 (6 bases). V lost 6 bases to trimming and J lost 8 bases, with 16 bases between them. In germline, CDR1 is SGHTA, CDR2 FQGNSA. The CDR3 contains 13 residues. CDR3 sequence: CASSEGTGNGYTF. The DNA for the CDR3 is TGTGCCAGCAGTGAAGGAACAGGGAACGGCTACACCTTC.

This clonotype was detected ten times or more. V is TRBV9 and J is TRBJ2-5; D possibly corresponds to TRBD1 (5 bases). The CDR3 runs 14 residues. Trimming shortened V by 4 bases and J by 1 base, and 11 bases separated the two germline ends. Germline CDR1 reads SGDLS; CDR2 reads YYNGEE. Here the CDR3 reads CASSIADSQETQYF. The CDR3 coding sequence is TGTGCCAGCAGCATAGCCGACAGCCAAGAGACCCAGTACTTC.

In its sample, this clonotype was seen many times. V gene TRBV30 combines with J gene TRBJ2-3, with D unclear. Trimming took off 0 bases at V and 4 bases at J, with 14 bases between the two ends. Germline values: CDR1 GTSNPN, CDR2 SVGIG (reference sequence). This CDR3 region has 15 residues. CDR3 protein: CAWSVGLVMADTQYF. The CDR3 DNA reads TGTGCCTGGAGTGTAGGGCTAGTCATGGCAGATACGCAGTATTTT. The full variable domain, its missing parts supplied by reference TRBV30 and TRBJ2-3, is SQTIHQWPATLVQPVGSPLSLECTVEGTSNPNLYWYRQAAGRGLQLLFYSVGIGQISSEVPQNLSASRPQDRQFILSSKKLLLSDSGFYLCAWSVGLVMADTQYFGPGTRLTVL.

This clonotype was seen ten or more times. The V and J genes are TRBV6-5 and TRBJ1-6; D is unclear. Trimming left V 6 bases short and J 9 bases short, with 21 bases between. The CDR3 loop spans 16 amino acids. Germline CDR1 is MNHEY and CDR2 is SVGAGI. The CDR3, as DNA: TGTGCCAGCAGCTACGAGCGACACCTCCTTGGTTCACCCCTCCACTTT. It encodes CASSYERHLLGSPLHF.

There are many counts of this clonotype. The rearrangement uses TRBV3-1 and TRBJ2-3; D unresolved. Trimming stripped 1 base from V and 8 bases from J, with 7 bases between. This CDR3 region has 12 residues. From germline, CDR1 is LGHDT and CDR2 YNNKEL (reference sequence). The DNA for the CDR3 is TGTGCCAGCAGCCAAGTCGAAGGTACGCAGTATTTT. Amino acid sequence: CASSQVEGTQYF.

This clonotype occurred a few times. V is TRBV29-1 and J is TRBJ1-2, with 8 bases matching TRBD1. Germline values: CDR1 SQVTM, CDR2 ANQGSEA. V lost 3 bases and J lost 0; bases outside the gene matches: 12. CDR3 size: 17 residues. The CDR3 DNA follows: TGCAGCGTTGAGGTCACAGGGGGGCCGAGAGCTAACTATGGCTACACCTTC. As protein: CSVEVTGGPRANYGYTF.

The V gene is TRBV9, the J gene TRBJ2-1; unclear D gene. Trimming shortened V by 4 bases and J by 8 bases, and 16 bases separated the two germline ends. Germline V gene lookup returns CDR1 SGDLS and CDR2 YYNGEE. The CDR3 runs 14 residues. The CDR3 is CASSPQVAIDEQFF. The CDR3 bases are TGTGCCAGCAGCCCCCAGGTTGCGATCGATGAGCAGTTCTTC.